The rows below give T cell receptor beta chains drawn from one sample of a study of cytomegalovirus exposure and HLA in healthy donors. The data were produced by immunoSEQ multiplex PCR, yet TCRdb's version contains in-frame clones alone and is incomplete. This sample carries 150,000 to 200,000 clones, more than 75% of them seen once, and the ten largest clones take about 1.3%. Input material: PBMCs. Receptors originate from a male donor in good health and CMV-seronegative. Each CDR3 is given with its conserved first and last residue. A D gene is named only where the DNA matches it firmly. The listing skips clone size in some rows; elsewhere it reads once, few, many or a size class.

DNA: TGTGCCAGCAGCTTGGGACAGGGGAACGAGCAGTACTTC; CDR3: CASSLGQGNEQYF; size: -; D: TRBD1; V: TRBV11-1; J: TRBJ2-7
DNA: TGTGCCAGCGAGCCCAGCGGGCTAAGCACAGATACGCAGTATTTT; CDR3: CASEPSGLSTDTQYF; size: -; D: -; V: TRBV2; J: TRBJ2-3
DNA: TGTGCCAGCAGCGCCACGGGGGAGAGCACTGAAGCTTTCTTT; CDR3: CASSATGESTEAFF; size: -; D: -; V: TRBV9; J: TRBJ1-1
DNA: TGCGCCAGCAGCCAAGACTTTACCGGGACAGGGATTTTCGGCGGCTACACCTTC; CDR3: CASSQDFTGTGIFGGYTF; size: -; D: TRBD1; V: TRBV4-3; J: TRBJ1-2
DNA: TGTGCCAGCAGTTTAACACGACAGGGGGGAAGCAATCAGCCCCAGCATTTT; CDR3: CASSLTRQGGSNQPQHF; size: -; D: TRBD1; V: TRBV27; J: TRBJ1-5
DNA: TGTGCCAGTAGTCCGGGGGGTCGAGAGACCCAGTACTTC; CDR3: CASSPGGRETQYF; size: -; D: TRBD2; V: TRBV19; J: TRBJ2-5
DNA: TGTGCCAGCAGCCTTGACAGTCTAAGCTCCTACGAGCAGTACTTC; CDR3: CASSLDSLSSYEQYF; size: -; D: -; V: TRBV11-2; J: TRBJ2-7
DNA: TGTGCCAGCAGCTTACAGGGGGAAGAGACCCAGTACTTC; CDR3: CASSLQGEETQYF; size: -; D: TRBD1; V: TRBV9; J: TRBJ2-5
DNA: TGTGCCAGCAGCCCCCGGACAGGGTGGGATGAGCAGTTCTTC; CDR3: CASSPRTGWDEQFF; size: -; D: TRBD1; V: TRBV7-2; J: TRBJ2-1
DNA: TGTGCCAGCAGATACCAGGACAGGGGCCCTTTTAACCAGCCCCAGCATTTT; CDR3: CASRYQDRGPFNQPQHF; size: -; D: TRBD1; V: TRBV4-2; J: TRBJ1-5
DNA: TGCAGCGTTGAGGCGACAGGGGGACCTGGGGAGCAGTACTTC; CDR3: CSVEATGGPGEQYF; size: -; D: TRBD1; V: TRBV29-1; J: TRBJ2-7
DNA: TGTGCCAGCAGCGGGGGACTAGCGGGCTCCTCTGGGGAGCAGTTCTTC; CDR3: CASSGGLAGSSGEQFF; size: -; D: TRBD2; V: TRBV5-4; J: TRBJ2-1
DNA: TGTGCCAGCAGCATGGGACTAGCGGGAGCGAGAGAGACCCAGTACTTC; CDR3: CASSMGLAGARETQYF; size: -; D: TRBD2; V: TRBV7-7; J: TRBJ2-5
DNA: TGCGCCAGCAGCCACGGACAGGGGGCTAGGAATTCACCCCTCCACTTT; CDR3: CASSHGQGARNSPLHF; size: -; D: TRBD1; V: TRBV4-1; J: TRBJ1-6
DNA: TGTGCCAGTAAAACAGACTCTGGAAACACCATATATTTT; CDR3: CASKTDSGNTIYF; size: -; D: -; V: TRBV19; J: TRBJ1-3
DNA: TGTGCCAGCAGCCCCGCGGGGGGGCCCGGCTATGGCTACACCTTC; CDR3: CASSPAGGPGYGYTF; size: -; D: -; V: TRBV7-9; J: TRBJ1-2
DNA: TGTGCCAGCAGCGTCACTAGCGCGCTTTACAATGAGCAGTTCTTC; CDR3: CASSVTSALYNEQFF; size: -; D: TRBD2; V: TRBV7-3; J: TRBJ2-1
DNA: TGTGCCAGCAGCTTGACAGGGGAACACGGCTACACCTTC; CDR3: CASSLTGEHGYTF; size: -; D: TRBD1; V: TRBV7-3; J: TRBJ1-2
DNA: TGTGCCAGCAGCGTAACAGGGTTGGCTAATGAAAAACTGTTTTTT; CDR3: CASSVTGLANEKLFF; size: -; D: -; V: TRBV9; J: TRBJ1-4
DNA: TGTGCCAGCAGCGGGCAGGGACTAGCGGGAGGAAACACAGATACGCAGTATTTT; CDR3: CASSGQGLAGGNTDTQYF; size: once; D: TRBD2; V: TRBV5-4; J: TRBJ2-3
DNA: TGTGCCAGCAGCTTGGCAGGACAGGGGATAGATACGCAGTATTTT; CDR3: CASSLAGQGIDTQYF; size: -; D: TRBD1; V: TRBV5-8; J: TRBJ2-3
DNA: TGTGCCAGCAGTAGGGGAACTATGAACACTGAAGCTTTCTTT; CDR3: CASSRGTMNTEAFF; size: -; D: -; V: TRBV5-4; J: TRBJ1-1
DNA: TGTGCCAGCAGGATGGTACTAGCGGGGGACGTTGATACGCAGTATTTT; CDR3: CASRMVLAGDVDTQYF; size: -; D: TRBD2; V: TRBV27; J: TRBJ2-3
DNA: TGCAGCGTTGTCGGTGGGGCGCTTAACACCGGGGAGCTGTTTTTT; CDR3: CSVVGGALNTGELFF; size: -; D: -; V: TRBV29-1; J: TRBJ2-2
DNA: TGTGCCAGCAGCCAAGATATGGGGGGCTATGGCTACACCTTC; CDR3: CASSQDMGGYGYTF; size: -; D: -; V: TRBV14; J: TRBJ1-2
DNA: TGTGCCAGCAGCCGACGGGGGAACACCGGGGAGCTGTTTTTT; CDR3: CASSRRGNTGELFF; size: -; D: -; V: TRBV11-2; J: TRBJ2-2
DNA: TGTGCCAGCAGTTACCTCGCGGGAGTCAGGGGTGAGCAGTTCTTC; CDR3: CASSYLAGVRGEQFF; size: -; D: -; V: TRBV6-5; J: TRBJ2-1
DNA: TGTGCCAGCAGCTACGGACAGGACTACGAGCAGTACTTC; CDR3: CASSYGQDYEQYF; size: few; D: TRBD1; V: TRBV7-8; J: TRBJ2-7
DNA: TGTGCCAGCAGCCCCCCAGGGCGCGACTACGAGCAGTACTTC; CDR3: CASSPPGRDYEQYF; size: few; D: -; V: TRBV7-9; J: TRBJ2-7
DNA: TGTGCCACCCTAGCGGGGGATAGTTCCTACAATGAGCAGTTCTTC; CDR3: CATLAGDSSYNEQFF; size: -; D: TRBD2; V: TRBV6-5; J: TRBJ2-1
DNA: TGTGCCAGCAGTGGTATAGCGGGGATGAACGAGCAGTACTTC; CDR3: CASSGIAGMNEQYF; size: -; D: TRBD2; V: TRBV2; J: TRBJ2-7
DNA: TGTGCCACCAGCGGTACAAGTTATAATTCACCCCTCCACTTT; CDR3: CATSGTSYNSPLHF; size: -; D: -; V: TRBV15; J: TRBJ1-6
DNA: TGCGCCAGCAGCCGAGCGGGGGGGAAGGATGGCTACACCTTC; CDR3: CASSRAGGKDGYTF; size: -; D: -; V: TRBV4-3; J: TRBJ1-2
DNA: TGTGCCAGTAGTATATCGGGGGCCGGGGAGCTGTTTTTT; CDR3: CASSISGAGELFF; size: -; D: -; V: TRBV19; J: TRBJ2-2
DNA: TGTGCCAGCTCACCACTTCCCGGACAGAATTCACCCCTCCACTTT; CDR3: CASSPLPGQNSPLHF; size: -; D: -; V: TRBV18; J: TRBJ1-6
DNA: TGTGCCAGCAGTGATTGGGGCCCAGATACGCAGTATTTT; CDR3: CASSDWGPDTQYF; size: -; D: -; V: TRBV6-1; J: TRBJ2-3
DNA: TGTGCCAGCAGCCGTGGGCAGGGCGTTGAGCAGTTCTTC; CDR3: CASSRGQGVEQFF; size: -; D: -; V: TRBV7-2; J: TRBJ2-1
DNA: TGTGCCAGCAGTGAAGCCGACTCAGGACTCCCTAACTATGGCTACACCTTC; CDR3: CASSEADSGLPNYGYTF; size: -; D: -; V: TRBV2; J: TRBJ1-2
DNA: TGTGCTAGTGGTTTGGGGGCAGGGGGCTACACCTTC; CDR3: CASGLGAGGYTF; size: -; D: -; V: TRBV12-5; J: TRBJ1-2
DNA: TGCAGCAGCGGGGGGCGGTACCAAGAGACCCAGTACTTC; CDR3: CSSGGRYQETQYF; size: once; D: TRBD2; V: TRBV29-1; J: TRBJ2-5
DNA: TGTTCCAGCGAGGGGGACCGGACGTCTTTCTTT; CDR3: CSSEGDRTSFF; size: -; D: -; V: TRBV7-9; J: TRBJ1-1
DNA: TGTGCCAGCAGTTCGGGGACAGTCGAGCAGTACTTC; CDR3: CASSSGTVEQYF; size: -; D: TRBD1; V: TRBV28; J: TRBJ2-7
DNA: TGTGCCAGCAGTACCCAAGCGGGGGTTTACACAGATACGCAGTATTTT; CDR3: CASSTQAGVYTDTQYF; size: -; D: TRBD2; V: TRBV27; J: TRBJ2-3
DNA: TGTGCCACAAAAATTACAGGGGTCACTGAAGCTTTCTTT; CDR3: CATKITGVTEAFF; size: -; D: TRBD1; V: TRBV19; J: TRBJ1-1
DNA: TGTGCCAGCAGCTCCCCGGACGGGGGAAATCAGCCCCAGCATTTT; CDR3: CASSSPDGGNQPQHF; size: -; D: -; V: TRBV7-9; J: TRBJ1-5
DNA: TGTGCCAGCAGTATCCTGGACAAGAACACTGAAGCTTTCTTT; CDR3: CASSILDKNTEAFF; size: -; D: -; V: TRBV28; J: TRBJ1-1
DNA: TGTGCTAGTGGTTTGGGACAGGGGGCTTTGGATGAGCAGTTCTTC; CDR3: CASGLGQGALDEQFF; size: -; D: TRBD1; V: TRBV12-5; J: TRBJ2-1
DNA: TGTGCCAGCAGTGCCGGGACAATAACCGGGGAGCTGTTTTTT; CDR3: CASSAGTITGELFF; size: -; D: -; V: TRBV28; J: TRBJ2-2
DNA: TGCGCCAGCAGCTTCGGACTAGCGGGGGGAGAAGAGACCCAGTACTTC; CDR3: CASSFGLAGGEETQYF; size: -; D: TRBD2; V: TRBV4-3; J: TRBJ2-5
DNA: TGTGCCAGCAGCTTAGCCAGGGGGGACACTGAAGCTTTCTTT; CDR3: CASSLARGDTEAFF; size: -; D: TRBD1; V: TRBV7-2; J: TRBJ1-1